The sample holds many counts of the clone carrying this T cell receptor beta chain. Its antigen is undetermined. The patients, who had no history of other malignancies and had received no prior chemotherapy or radiotherapy, were all found to be node-negative on CT and PET/CT. With two-round multiplex PCR, TCR beta CDR3 sequences were amplified from genomic DNA. First-round PCR employed TRBV- and TRBJ-specific primers for each gene. TCRdb passed the multiplex PCR reads through MiXCR, listing each CDR3 protein once. The sample records about 59,000 distinct CDR3 sequences, around 27% being singletons. These data are taken from a study of prognosis after radiotherapy for stage I lung cancer. At the level of the study: Patients received 3 to 5 SBRT fractions with a biologically effective dose of at least 100 Gy. Study results and limitations: A determination of whether the expanded TCR clones were tumor-specific was not made. Patients who had metastases reportedly showed TRBV and TRBJ gene usage that varied from that of patients who did not.

The length of the CDR3 is 16 residues. V shed 2 bases and J shed 2 bases, with 15 bases lying between them. Germline CDR1 and CDR2: MDHEN and SYDVKM. This receptor was taken from a donor over 45 with non-small cell lung cancer. This chain connects TRBV28 to TRBJ1-1, with a possible D match to TRBD1 (6 bases). The sequenced sample was PBMCs, obtained before or after stereotactic body radiation therapy (not recorded which). This chain's CDR3 is CASSLTGHGGNTEAFF. The CDR3, as DNA: TGTGCCAGCAGTTTAACGGGACATGGAGGAAACACTGAAGCTTTCTTT.